This T cell receptor (beta chain) was documented in a study of T-cell reconstitution after alpha-beta-depleted transplantation in children. General study results and limits: Expanded graft clones numbering several hundred reportedly gave rise to alpha-beta T cells about two months after transplant.

Preparation of the TCRbeta library used unique molecular identifiers. TCRdb used MiXCR to reprocess the PCR reads, holding one entry per CDR3 protein. In the table there are around 300,000 distinct CDR3 sequences, 9.5% to 13% of which are singletons. Trimming cost V 0 bases and J 0 bases, with 14 bases left between them. The CDR3 loop spans 17 amino acids. CDR1 and CDR2 (germline): MGHRA, YSYEKL. Comments on this clonotype: Its antigen is unknown.

The receptor was isolated from a male patient between 2 and 10 years old who had a stem cell transplant for chronic granulomatous disease, so the T cells may come from the graft donor. The sample in question was peripheral blood, obtained 180 days after TCRalphabeta/CD19-depleted stem cell transplant. This chain links TRBV4-1 with TRBJ1-1; perhaps TRBD1 as D (6 bases). The CDR3 is CASSQDLGQRMNTEAFF. The CDR3 DNA reads TGCGCCAGCAGCCAAGATCTCGGACAGCGGATGAACACTGAAGCTTTCTTT.